The T cell receptor (beta chain) under discussion was sequenced for a study of beta chain features in type 1 diabetes. Study-level points and caveats: A closer apparent resemblance between naive, central memory and Treg TCRB repertoires was seen in patients than in healthy donors.

CDR1 is SGHTA, CDR2 FQGNSA, per germline. The CDR3 covers 15 residues. V lost 4 bases and J lost 2, with 15 bases in between. For this clone: Antigen unknown.

The sequenced template was cDNA made from the entire isolated RNA. Data came from immunoSEQ multiplex PCR; TCRdb stores just in-frame clones and leaves some out. The profile shows roughly 500,000 clones, approximately 28% of them singletons. This chain links TRBV7-2 with TRBJ2-7, with D tentatively TRBD1 (5 bases). The sample comprised naive CD4+ T cells from blood. The TCR was taken from a man aged 18-30 years in good health. CDR3 amino acids: CASSSPGREPYEQYF. The CDR3 coding sequence is TGTGCCAGCAGCTCCCCGGGCAGGGAACCCTACGAGCAGTACTTC.